Given below is one T cell receptor (beta chain) in context. The antigen is not known. The data are from a study of response to subunit inactivated influenza vaccine. General observations from the study: Authors proposed each seasonal influenza vaccination draws in few new T cells.

MiXCR, applied by TCRdb to the RT-PCR reads, yields one record per CDR3 protein. The sample lists under 800,000 distinct CDR3 sequences; over 11% were seen once. Per the germline V gene, CDR1 is LNHNV and CDR2 is YYDKDF (reference sequence). Trimming left V 1 base short and J 4 bases short, with 14 bases between. CDR3 length equals 15 residues. Sequences were derived from PBMCs from blood, sampled 14 days before vaccination. V gene TRBV15 combines with J gene TRBJ2-7; TRBD1 might be the D (5 bases). The TCR originated in a man aged 50 to 59 who received an inactivated influenza vaccine. CDR3 sequence reads: CATSRAQGRRYEQYF. As DNA, the CDR3 is TGTGCCACCAGCAGAGCGCAGGGTAGAAGGTACGAGCAGTACTTC.